Sequencing of this T cell receptor beta chain was carried out in a study of blood T cells in healthy people across ages. Points on this clonotype: Its cognate antigen is unknown.

The CDR3 extends over 15 amino acids. The V gene lost 0 bases and the J gene lost 8 bases, with 14 bases spanning the gap. Germline lookup yields CDR1 SGHTA and CDR2 FQGNSA. The study, taken as a whole, reports: As naive T cell percentage varied, TCR beta diversity correlated strongly with it. Diversity figures based on one million T cells were deemed too low. Across the age range, TCR beta diversity per million T cells fell in a roughly linear way.

A J-beta primer mix and a sample-barcoded 5' primer were used in a second PCR of about 7 to 12 cycles. TCRdb processed the 5' RACE reads anew with MiXCR; each CDR3 protein has one entry. The sample records over 1,500,000 distinct CDR3 sequences, 40% to 55% being singletons. V and J are TRBV7-2 and TRBJ2-1; a weak D match, TRBD1 (6 bases). The sample taken for sequencing was blood. The TCR comes from a woman in her thirties or forties in good health. CDR3 amino acids: CASSLAVGGWDEQFF. The CDR3 bases are TGTGCCAGCAGCTTAGCGGTAGGGGGTTGGGATGAGCAGTTCTTC.